This T cell receptor beta chain comes out of a study of early stage breast cancer tumors. This CDR3 comprises 16 residues. The germline V and J ends were trimmed by 2 bases and 4 bases, with 17 bases remaining between them. Germline lookup yields CDR1 MNHEY and CDR2 SVGAGI. Points on this clone: Its antigen remains unidentified.

Libraries were prepared by immunoSEQ multiplex PCR; TCRdb keeps only in-frame clonotypes and omits some of them. This table holds tens of thousands of clones, around 50% found once. Study results and limitations: Comparing each tissue with blood distinguished tumor from normal in about 90% of the 16 patients.

Sequenced: breast tumor tissue. This chain uses TRBV6-5 with TRBJ1-1, with TRBD1 as a possible D gene (5 bases). The sequence came from a person aged 45-60 years with breast cancer. CDR3 sequence reads: CASSYRPGQGATEAFF. In nucleotides, the CDR3 is TGTGCCAGCAGTTACCGACCGGGGCAGGGTGCCACTGAAGCTTTCTTT.